Presented here are 7 T cell receptor beta chains from one specimen sequenced in a study of CD8 T cells in ankylosing spondylitis. TCRdb passed the 5' RACE reads through MiXCR, listing each CDR3 protein once. Among about 240,000 distinct CDR3 sequences listed, roughly 8.6% were seen once. The sample consisted of blood, either unsorted or a sorted T cell fraction (not recorded which). Every receptor here comes from a male donor with ankylosing spondylitis or in good health (not recorded which).

This clonotype was seen ten or more times. The gene calls are TRBV6-1 and TRBJ1-2; 10 nucleotides line up with TRBD1. Germline CDR1 reads MNHNS; CDR2 reads SASEGT. J gave up 4 bases and V 5 bases, and 4 bases lay outside the gene matches. The CDR3 spans 14 residues. CDR3: CASSMDRGAYGYTF. In nucleotides, the CDR3 is TGTGCCAGCAGTATGGACAGGGGGGCCTATGGCTACACCTTC.

This clonotype was seen many times. Relative to the germline gene, one junction end is altered; a read error may explain this. This chain joins TRBV5-1 and TRBJ2-7; D call uncertain. CDR3 length: 16 amino acids. Germline loops: CDR1 SGHRS, CDR2 YFSETQ. CDR3 DNA sequence: TGCGCCAGCAGCTTGGATGGTAGTGGGTCCTCCAACGAGCAGTACTTC. This sequence encodes CASSLDGSGSSNEQYF.

This chain joins TRBV12-5 and TRBJ2-1; weak D call: TRBD1 (6 bases). CDR1 LGHNT and CDR2 FRNRAP come from the germline V gene. The CDR3 length is 13 residues. V lost 9 bases and J 6 bases, leaving 15 bases between the germline ends. For the CDR3, the DNA is TGTGCTAGCAACCGGGACACTATCAATGAGCAGTTCTTC. Translation gives CASNRDTINEQFF.

This clonotype was observed at least ten times. The chain carries TRBV2 and TRBJ2-1, with D possibly TRBD2 on 8 matching bases. CDR1 and CDR2 (germline): SNHLY, FYNNEI. V was cut by 5 bases and J by 5 bases, with 16 bases left in between. The CDR3 length is 15 residues. The CDR3, as DNA: TGTGCCAGCAGTAGTATAGCGGGGACAGACAATGAGCAGTTCTTC. Its translation: CASSSIAGTDNEQFF.

This clonotype was seen many times. This chain joins TRBV5-1 and TRBJ2-1, with D perhaps being TRBD1 or TRBD2 (5 bases each). CDR1 and CDR2 (germline): SGHRS, YFSETQ. With 4 bases removed from V and 6 bases from J, the gap between germline ends came to 14 bases. This CDR3 has 14 residues. This chain's CDR3 is CASSTQGSGNEQFF. CDR3 sequence (DNA): TGCGCCAGCAGCACCCAGGGCAGCGGCAATGAGCAGTTCTTC.

The V and J genes are TRBV2 and TRBJ2-1, with 11 bases aligning to TRBD2. The length of the CDR3 is 15 residues. After removal of 6 bases from V and 5 bases from J, the junction contained 6 bases not matched to a gene. Germline V gene sequence: CDR1 SNHLY, CDR2 FYNNEI. The CDR3 sequence is CASRDRSGGDNEQFF. The CDR3 nucleotides read TGTGCCAGCAGGGATCGTAGCGGGGGGGACAATGAGCAGTTCTTC.

In nucleotides, the CDR3 is TGTGCCAGCAGCAAGGACGGAGCTAACTATGGCTACACCTTC. This codes for CASSKDGANYGYTF. The rearrangement uses TRBV7-8 and TRBJ1-2; D unclear. CDR3 length: 14 residues. Trimming shortened V by 5 bases and J by 0 bases, and 10 bases separated the two germline ends. Germline-derived CDR1 and CDR2 are SGHVS and FQNEAQ.